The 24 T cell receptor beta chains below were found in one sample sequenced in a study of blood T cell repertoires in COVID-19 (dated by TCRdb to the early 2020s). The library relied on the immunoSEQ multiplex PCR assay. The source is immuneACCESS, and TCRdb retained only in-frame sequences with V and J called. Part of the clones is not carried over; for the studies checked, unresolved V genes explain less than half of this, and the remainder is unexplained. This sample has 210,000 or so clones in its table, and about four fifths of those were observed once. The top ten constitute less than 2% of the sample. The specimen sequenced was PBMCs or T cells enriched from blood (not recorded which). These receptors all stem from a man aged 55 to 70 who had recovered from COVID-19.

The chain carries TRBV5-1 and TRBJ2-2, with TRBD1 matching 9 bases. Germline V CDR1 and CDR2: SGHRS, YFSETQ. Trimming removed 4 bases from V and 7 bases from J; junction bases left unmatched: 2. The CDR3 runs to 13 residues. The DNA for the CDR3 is TGCGCCAGCAGCCGGACAGGGGTCGGGGAGCTGTTTTTT. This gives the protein CASSRTGVGELFF.

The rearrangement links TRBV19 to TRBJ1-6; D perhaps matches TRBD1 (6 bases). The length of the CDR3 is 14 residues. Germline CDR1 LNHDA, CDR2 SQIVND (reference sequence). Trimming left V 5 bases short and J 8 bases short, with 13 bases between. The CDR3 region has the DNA TGTGCCAGTAGTCGGGGGGCCTGGGATTCACCCCTCCACTTT. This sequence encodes CASSRGAWDSPLHF.

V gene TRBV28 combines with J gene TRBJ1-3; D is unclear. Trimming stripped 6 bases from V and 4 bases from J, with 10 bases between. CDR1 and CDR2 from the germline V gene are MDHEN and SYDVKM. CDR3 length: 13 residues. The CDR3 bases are TGTGCCAGCAGCCCCCCCCGGGGAAACACCATATATTTT. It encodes CASSPPRGNTIYF.

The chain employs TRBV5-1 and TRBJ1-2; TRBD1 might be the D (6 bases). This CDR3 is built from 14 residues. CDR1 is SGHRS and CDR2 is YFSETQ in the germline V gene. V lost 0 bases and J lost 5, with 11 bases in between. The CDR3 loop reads CASSLEGTTYGYTF. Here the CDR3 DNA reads TGCGCCAGCAGCTTGGAGGGGACAACTTATGGCTACACCTTC.

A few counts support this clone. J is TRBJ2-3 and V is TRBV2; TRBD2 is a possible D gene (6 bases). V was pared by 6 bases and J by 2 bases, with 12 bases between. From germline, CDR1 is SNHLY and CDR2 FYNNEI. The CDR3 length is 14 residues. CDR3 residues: CASRERALTDTQYF. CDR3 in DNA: TGTGCCAGCAGGGAGCGGGCCCTCACAGATACGCAGTATTTT.

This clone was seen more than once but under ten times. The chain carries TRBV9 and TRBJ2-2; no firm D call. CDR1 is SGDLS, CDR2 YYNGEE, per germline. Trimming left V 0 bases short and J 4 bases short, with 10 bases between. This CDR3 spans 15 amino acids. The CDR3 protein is CASSVDPVTTGELFF. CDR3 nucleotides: TGTGCCAGCAGCGTAGATCCGGTTACCACCGGGGAGCTGTTTTTT.

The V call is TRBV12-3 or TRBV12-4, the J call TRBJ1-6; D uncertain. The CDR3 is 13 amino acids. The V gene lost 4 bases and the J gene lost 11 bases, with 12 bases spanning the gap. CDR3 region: CASSSLTKAPLHF. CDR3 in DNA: TGTGCCAGCAGTTCCCTGACAAAAGCACCCCTCCACTTT.

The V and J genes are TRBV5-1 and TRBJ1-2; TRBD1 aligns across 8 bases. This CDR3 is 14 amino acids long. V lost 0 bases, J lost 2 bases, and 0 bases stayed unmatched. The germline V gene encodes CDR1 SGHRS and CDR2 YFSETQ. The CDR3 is CASSLDRGNYGYTF. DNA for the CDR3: TGCGCCAGCAGCTTGGACAGGGGGAACTATGGCTACACCTTC.

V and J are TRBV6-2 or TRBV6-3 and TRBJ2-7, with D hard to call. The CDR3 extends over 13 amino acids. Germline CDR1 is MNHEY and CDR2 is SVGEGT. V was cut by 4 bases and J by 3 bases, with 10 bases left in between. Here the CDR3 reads CASSFLQNYEQYF. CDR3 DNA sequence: TGTGCCAGCAGTTTTTTACAGAACTACGAGCAGTACTTC.

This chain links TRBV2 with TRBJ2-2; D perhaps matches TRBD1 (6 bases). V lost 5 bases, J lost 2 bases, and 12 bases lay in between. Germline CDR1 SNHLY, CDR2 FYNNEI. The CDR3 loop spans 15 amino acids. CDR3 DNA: TGTGCCAGCAGTATGACAGGCGCTAACACCGGGGAGCTGTTTTTT. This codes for CASSMTGANTGELFF.

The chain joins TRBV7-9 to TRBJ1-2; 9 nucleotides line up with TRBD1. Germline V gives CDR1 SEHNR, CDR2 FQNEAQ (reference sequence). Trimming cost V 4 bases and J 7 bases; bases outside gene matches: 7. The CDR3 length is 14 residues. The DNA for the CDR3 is TGTGCCAGCAGCTACGGGGACAGGGCATTTGGCTACACCTTC. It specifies CASSYGDRAFGYTF. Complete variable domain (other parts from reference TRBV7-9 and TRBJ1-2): DTGVSQNPRHKITKRGQNVTFRCDPISEHNRLYWYRQTLGQGPEFLTYFQNEAQLEKSRLLSDRFSAERPKGSFSTLEIQRTEQGDSAMYLCASSYGDRAFGYTFGSGTRLTVV.

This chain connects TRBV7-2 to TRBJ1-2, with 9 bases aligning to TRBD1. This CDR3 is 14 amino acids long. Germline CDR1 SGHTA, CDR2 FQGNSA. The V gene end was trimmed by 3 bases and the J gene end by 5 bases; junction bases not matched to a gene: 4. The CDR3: CASSFSGQGYGYTF. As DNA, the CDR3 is TGTGCCAGCAGCTTCTCCGGACAGGGGTATGGCTACACCTTC.

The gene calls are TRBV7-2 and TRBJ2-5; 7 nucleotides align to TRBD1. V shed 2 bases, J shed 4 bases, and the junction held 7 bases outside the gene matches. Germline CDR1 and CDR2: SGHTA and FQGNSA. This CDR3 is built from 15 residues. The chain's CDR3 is CASSLRARTGETQYF. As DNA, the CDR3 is TGTGCCAGCAGCTTAAGGGCCCGGACAGGAGAGACCCAGTACTTC.

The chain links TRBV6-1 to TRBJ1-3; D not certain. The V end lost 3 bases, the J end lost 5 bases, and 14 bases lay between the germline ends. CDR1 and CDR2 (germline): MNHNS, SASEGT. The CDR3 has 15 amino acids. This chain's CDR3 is CASSERGLIRNTIYF. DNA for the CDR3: TGTGCCAGCAGTGAGAGAGGGTTAATTAGAAACACCATATATTTT.

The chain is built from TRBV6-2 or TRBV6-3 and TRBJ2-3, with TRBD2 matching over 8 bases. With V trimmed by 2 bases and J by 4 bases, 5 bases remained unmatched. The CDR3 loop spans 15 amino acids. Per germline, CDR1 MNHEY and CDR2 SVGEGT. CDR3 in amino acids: CASSYTSTSADTQYF. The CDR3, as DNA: TGTGCCAGCAGTTACACTTCGACTAGCGCAGATACGCAGTATTTT.

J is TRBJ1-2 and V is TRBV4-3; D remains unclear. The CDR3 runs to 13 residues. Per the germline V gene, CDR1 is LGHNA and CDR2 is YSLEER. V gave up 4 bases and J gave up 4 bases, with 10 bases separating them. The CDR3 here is CASSRERSYGYTF. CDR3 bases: TGCGCCAGCAGCCGAGAGAGAAGCTATGGCTACACCTTC.

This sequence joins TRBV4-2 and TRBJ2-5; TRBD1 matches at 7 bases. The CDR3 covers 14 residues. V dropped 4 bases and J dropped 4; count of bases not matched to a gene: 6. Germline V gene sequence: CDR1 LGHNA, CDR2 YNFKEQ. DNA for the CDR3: TGTGCCAGCAGCCCCACAGGGGTCCGAGAGACCCAGTACTTC. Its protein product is CASSPTGVRETQYF.

The CDR3 region is CASRRGVNTGELFF. CDR3 bases: TGTGCCAGTCGGAGGGGAGTGAACACCGGGGAGCTGTTTTTT. The V gene is TRBV19, the J gene TRBJ2-2, with D possibly being TRBD2 (6 bases). Trimming left V 8 bases short and J 1 base short, with 11 bases between. Germline loops: CDR1 LNHDA, CDR2 SQIVND (reference sequence). The CDR3 loop spans 14 amino acids.

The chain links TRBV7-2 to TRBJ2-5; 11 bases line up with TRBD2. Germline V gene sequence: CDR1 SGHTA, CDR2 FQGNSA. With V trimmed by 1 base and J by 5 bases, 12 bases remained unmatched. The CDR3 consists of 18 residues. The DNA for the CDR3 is TGTGCCAGCAGCTTAGTGCATGTTAGCGGGGGGGCCCGGGAGACCCAGTACTTC. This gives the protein CASSLVHVSGGARETQYF.

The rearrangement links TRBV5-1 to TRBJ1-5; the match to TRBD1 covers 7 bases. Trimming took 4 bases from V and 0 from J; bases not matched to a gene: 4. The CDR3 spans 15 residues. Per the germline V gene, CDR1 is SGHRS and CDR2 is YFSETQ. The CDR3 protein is CASSPTGTSNQPQHF. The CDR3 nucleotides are TGCGCCAGCAGCCCGACAGGGACTAGCAATCAGCCCCAGCATTTT.

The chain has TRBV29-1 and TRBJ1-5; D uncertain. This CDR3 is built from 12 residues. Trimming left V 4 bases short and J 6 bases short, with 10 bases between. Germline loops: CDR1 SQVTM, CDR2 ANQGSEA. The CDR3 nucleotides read TGCAGCGTTGGAGGGAAGGGTCAGCCCCAGCATTTT. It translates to CSVGGKGQPQHF.

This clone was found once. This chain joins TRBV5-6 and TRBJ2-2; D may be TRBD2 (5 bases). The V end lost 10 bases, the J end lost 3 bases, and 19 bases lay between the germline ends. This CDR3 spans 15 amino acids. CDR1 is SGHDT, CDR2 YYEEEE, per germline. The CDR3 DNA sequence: TGTGCCGGAACCCGGGCGGGCACCTACACCGGGGAGCTGTTTTTT. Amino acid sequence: CAGTRAGTYTGELFF.

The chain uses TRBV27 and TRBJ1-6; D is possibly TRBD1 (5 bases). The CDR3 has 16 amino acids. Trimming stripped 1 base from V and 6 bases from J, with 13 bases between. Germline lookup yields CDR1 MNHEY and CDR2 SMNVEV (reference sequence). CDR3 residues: CASSLFSQGLNSPLHF. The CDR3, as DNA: TGTGCCAGCAGTTTATTTAGCCAGGGTCTTAATTCACCCCTCCACTTT.

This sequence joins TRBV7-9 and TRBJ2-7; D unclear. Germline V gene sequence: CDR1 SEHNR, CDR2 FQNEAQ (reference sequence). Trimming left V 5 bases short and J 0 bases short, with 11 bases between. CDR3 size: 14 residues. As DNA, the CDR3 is TGTGCCAGCAGCCTTAGCAGAAGCTCCTACGAGCAGTACTTC. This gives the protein CASSLSRSSYEQYF.